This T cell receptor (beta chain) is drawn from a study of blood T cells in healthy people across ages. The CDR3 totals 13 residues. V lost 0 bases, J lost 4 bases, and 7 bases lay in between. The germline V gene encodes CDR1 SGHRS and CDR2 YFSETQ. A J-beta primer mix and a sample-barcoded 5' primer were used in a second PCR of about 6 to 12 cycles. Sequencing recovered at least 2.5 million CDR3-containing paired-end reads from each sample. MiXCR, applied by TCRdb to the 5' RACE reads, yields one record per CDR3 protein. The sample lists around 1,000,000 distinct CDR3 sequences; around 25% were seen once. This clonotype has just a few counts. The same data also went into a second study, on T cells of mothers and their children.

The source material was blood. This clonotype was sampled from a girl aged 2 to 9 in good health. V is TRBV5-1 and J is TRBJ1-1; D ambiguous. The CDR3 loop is CASSLGSVTEAFF. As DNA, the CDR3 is TGCGCCAGCAGCTTGGGCAGTGTCACTGAAGCTTTCTTT. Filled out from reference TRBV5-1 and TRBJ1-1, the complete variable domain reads KAGVTQTPRYLIKTRGQQVTLSCSPISGHRSVSWYQQTPGQGLQFLFEYFSETQRNKGNFPGRFSGRQFSNSRSEMNVSTLELGDSALYLCASSLGSVTEAFFGQGTRLTVV.